The sequence of this T cell receptor (beta chain) was determined in a study of pediatric ulcerative colitis. Study-wide points: All ulcerative colitis patients, but no controls, carried a couple of rectal clonotypes.

The table came from immunoSEQ multiplex PCR; TCRdb's copy has only in-frame clones and leaves some out. The sample consists of roughly 64,000 clones, roughly nine tenths of them appearing once. Points on this clone: Its antigen is not identified.

In germline, CDR1 is MNHEY, CDR2 SVGAGI. This CDR3 has 15 amino acids. After removal of 1 base from V and 4 bases from J, the junction contained 4 bases not matched to a gene. Sequences were obtained from blood. The chain couples TRBV6-5 to TRBJ1-1; 9 bases agree with TRBD1. This TCR derives from a boy aged 5-17 years with severe ulcerative colitis. The CDR3 sequence is CASSYLGQGTTEAFF. The CDR3 DNA reads as TGTGCCAGCAGTTACTTGGGACAGGGAACCACTGAAGCTTTCTTT.